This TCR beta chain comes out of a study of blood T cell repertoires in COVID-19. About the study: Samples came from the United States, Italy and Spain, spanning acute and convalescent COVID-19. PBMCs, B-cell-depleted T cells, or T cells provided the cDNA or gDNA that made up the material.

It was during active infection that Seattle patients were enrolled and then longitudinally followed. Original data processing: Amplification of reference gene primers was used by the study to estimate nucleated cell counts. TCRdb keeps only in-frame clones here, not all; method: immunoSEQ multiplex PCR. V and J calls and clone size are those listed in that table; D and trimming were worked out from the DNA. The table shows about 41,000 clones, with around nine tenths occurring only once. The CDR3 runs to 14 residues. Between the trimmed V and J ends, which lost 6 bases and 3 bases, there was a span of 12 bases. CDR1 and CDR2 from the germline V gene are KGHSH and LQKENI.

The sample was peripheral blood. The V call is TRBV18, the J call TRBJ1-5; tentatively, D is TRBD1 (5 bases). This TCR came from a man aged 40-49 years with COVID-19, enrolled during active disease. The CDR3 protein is CASSSADNNQPQHF. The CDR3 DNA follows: TGTGCCAGCTCCTCGGCGGACAACAATCAGCCCCAGCATTTT.